This T cell receptor (beta chain) was recovered during a study of blood T cells in healthy people across ages. Together with a sample-barcoded 5' primer, a J-beta primer mix was included in a second PCR lasting roughly 6 to 12 cycles. TCRdb reprocessed the 5' RACE reads via MiXCR and lists one record per CDR3 protein. Of 600,000 to 900,000 distinct CDR3 sequences listed, about a quarter are singletons. This clonotype was seen a few times. This CDR3 has 16 amino acids. The germline V and J ends were trimmed by 3 bases and 0 bases, with 11 bases remaining between them. Per the germline V gene, CDR1 is SGHAT and CDR2 is FQNNGV. These data also formed part of another study, on T cells of mothers and their children. From that study: Sequencing returned over 9 million TCR beta CDR3 reads per mother and 2.5 million to 3 million per child.

The sequence was obtained from a boy aged 5-17 years in good health. Sequencing was carried out using blood. J is TRBJ2-2 and V is TRBV11-2, with D unresolved. The chain's CDR3 is CASSFGPPTNTGELFF. The CDR3 DNA reads TGTGCCAGCAGCTTCGGTCCACCGACGAACACCGGGGAGCTGTTTTTT.